This T cell receptor beta chain was recovered during a study of beta chain features in type 1 diabetes. Study overall: Patient and healthy donor groups were alike in age, gender and cell yields. Study observations and caveats: Patients with type 1 diabetes showed fewer VDJ junction insertions and more deletions.

The whole isolated RNA underwent reverse transcription, so sequencing captured expressed TCRB transcripts. Clones were sequenced by immunoSEQ multiplex PCR, and TCRdb holds only the in-frame ones, with some missing. The repertoire includes roughly 300,000 clones, around 8% of them detected once, and 0.44% sits in the top ten. On this clone itself: Antigen unknown. The same CDR3 is also encoded by other DNA sequences in this sample.

Per the germline V gene, CDR1 is SGHTA and CDR2 is FQGTGA. This CDR3 comprises 13 residues. Trimming pared 3 bases from V and 2 bases from J, leaving 7 bases between. By way of CD45RO/CCR7/CD25/CD127/CD95/CD27, the CD4+ regulatory, stem cell-like memory, central memory and naive cells were sorted. What was sequenced was central memory CD4+ T cells from blood. The chain uses TRBV7-3 and TRBJ2-5; the D is unclear. This receptor was taken from a young woman in good health. The CDR3 coding sequence is TGTGCCAGCAGCTTCGGTGGACAAGAGACCCAGTACTTC. Encoded protein: CASSFGGQETQYF.